Presented here are 13 T cell receptor beta chains from one specimen sequenced in a study of cytomegalovirus exposure and HLA in healthy donors. This PCR relied on a set of 60 Vbeta primers and 13 Jbeta primers. TCRdb keeps only in-frame clones here, not all; method: immunoSEQ multiplex PCR. In the table there are 120,000 or so clones, roughly four fifths of which are singletons. The sample taken for sequencing was PBMCs. The receptors originated from a male donor in good health and CMV-seropositive.

In its sample, this clone was seen once. The chain has TRBV11-2 and TRBJ1-5, with D possibly being TRBD1 (5 bases). Germline V gives CDR1 SGHAT, CDR2 FQNNGV. The CDR3 covers 15 residues. V gave up 2 bases and J gave up 7 bases, with 15 bases separating them. The CDR3 DNA sequence: TGTGCCAGCAGCTTATCCGGGCAGGGTGGGCAGCCCCAGCATTTT. This sequence encodes CASSLSGQGGQPQHF.

The rearrangement joins TRBV6-5 to TRBJ2-7; 9 nucleotides match TRBD1. There are 15 residues in the CDR3. Unmatched junction bases numbered 8, after V lost 5 bases and J lost 3 bases. The germline V gene has CDR1 MNHEY and CDR2 SVGAGI. The CDR3 protein is CASSGTGQGFYEQYF. Written as DNA, the CDR3 is TGTGCCAGCAGTGGTACGGGACAGGGATTCTACGAGCAGTACTTC.

V is TRBV9 and J is TRBJ2-3, with TRBD2 identical over 16 bases. Germline CDR1 reads SGDLS; CDR2 reads YYNGEE. This CDR3 has 18 residues. V lost 2 bases and J lost 4; bases outside the gene matches: 7. The CDR3 is CASSVGTSGRAPADTQYF. The DNA of the CDR3 is TGTGCCAGCAGCGTGGGGACTAGCGGGAGGGCCCCGGCAGATACGCAGTATTTT.

The rearrangement uses TRBV9 and TRBJ2-3, with TRBD2 identical over 9 bases. Unmatched junction bases numbered 10, after V lost 4 bases and J lost 7 bases. Germline V lookup: CDR1 SGDLS, CDR2 YYNGEE. CDR3 size: 15 residues. In nucleotides, the CDR3 is TGTGCCAGCAGCCCCAGGGGGGCTAGCGGGAATACGCAGTATTTT. It encodes CASSPRGASGNTQYF.

V and J are TRBV7-9 and TRBJ1-1; D is uncertain. In germline, CDR1 is SEHNR, CDR2 FQNEAQ (reference sequence). The CDR3 totals 15 residues. The V and J ends lost 0 bases and 0 bases respectively, with 8 bases between them. CDR3 bases: TGTGCCAGCAGCTTAGCCAGTAATCTGAACACTGAAGCTTTCTTT. Protein sequence: CASSLASNLNTEAFF.

A few counts support this clone. The rearrangement uses TRBV19 and TRBJ2-1, with D unclear. The CDR3 sequence is 15 residues long. V was cut by 6 bases and J by 2 bases, with 14 bases left in between. Looked up from germline, CDR1 is LNHDA and CDR2 is SQIVND (reference sequence). Written as DNA, the CDR3 is TGTGCCAGTAGGCCCCGAGGCCTCCCCTACAATGAGCAGTTCTTC. Translated: CASRPRGLPYNEQFF. Together with reference TRBV19 and TRBJ2-1, the CDR3 gives the full variable domain: DGGITQSPKYLFRKEGQNVTLSCEQNLNHDAMYWYRQDPGQGLRLIYYSQIVNDFQKGDIAEGYSVSREKKESFPLTVTSAQKNPTAFYLCASRPRGLPYNEQFFGPGTRLTVL.

The J gene is TRBJ2-2, the V gene TRBV5-1; D possibly corresponds to TRBD1 (6 bases). Per germline, CDR1 SGHRS and CDR2 YFSETQ. This CDR3 is built from 14 residues. V was clipped by 9 bases and J by 6 bases, with 18 bases between them. The CDR3 nucleotides are TGCGCCACCACGGCAATGGGGGCTTCCGGGGAGCTGTTTTTT. It codes for CATTAMGASGELFF.

The CDR3 region has the DNA TGCGCCAGCAGCCCGTTAGCGGGAGTGGGGGAGACCCAGTACTTC. It codes for CASSPLAGVGETQYF. This chain joins TRBV5-1 and TRBJ2-5; 9 bases fit TRBD2. The length of the CDR3 is 15 residues. Germline values: CDR1 SGHRS, CDR2 YFSETQ. Trimming took 4 bases from V and 5 from J; bases not matched to a gene: 9. The full variable domain, its missing parts supplied by reference TRBV5-1 and TRBJ2-5, is KAGVTQTPRYLIKTRGQQVTLSCSPISGHRSVSWYQQTPGQGLQFLFEYFSETQRNKGNFPGRFSGRQFSNSRSEMNVSTLELGDSALYLCASSPLAGVGETQYFGPGTRLLVL.

The chain carries TRBV6-1 and TRBJ1-4; the match to TRBD1 covers 7 bases. The germline gives CDR1 MNHNS, CDR2 SASEGT. This CDR3 contains 14 residues. The junction had 6 bases not matched to a gene; V was cut back by 5 bases and J by 6 bases. The CDR3 region is CASSLDRVDEKLFF. For the CDR3, the DNA is TGTGCCAGCAGTCTTGACAGGGTGGATGAAAAACTGTTTTTT.

The V call is TRBV18, the J call TRBJ2-1; 7 bases match TRBD1. V lost 5 bases to trimming and J lost 2 bases; unmatched junction nucleotides: 6. CDR1 KGHSH and CDR2 LQKENI come from the germline V gene. The CDR3 is 15 amino acids. DNA of the CDR3: TGTGCCAGCTCAGGGTACAGGGGAACCTACAATGAGCAGTTCTTC. The encoded protein is CASSGYRGTYNEQFF. The variable domain in full, with the rest retrieved from reference TRBV18 and TRBJ2-1, is NAGVMQNPRHLVRRRGQEARLRCSPMKGHSHVYWYRQLPEEGLKFMVYLQKENIIDESGMPKERFSAEFPKEGPSILRIQQVVRGDSAAYFCASSGYRGTYNEQFFGPGTRLTVL.

This chain links TRBV6-1 with TRBJ1-3, with a possible D match to TRBD1 (5 bases). Germline-derived CDR1 and CDR2 are MNHNS and SASEGT. This CDR3 spans 14 amino acids. V was cut by 2 bases and J by 3 bases, with 8 bases left in between. CDR3 protein: CASSELGGGNTIYF. Written as DNA, the CDR3 is TGTGCCAGCAGTGAACTGGGGGGTGGAAACACCATATATTTT.

This clone has only a few counts. This chain joins TRBV7-2 and TRBJ2-7, with D possibly being TRBD2 (5 bases). V shed 6 bases and J shed 2 bases, with 8 bases lying between them. CDR3 length: 12 residues. From germline, CDR1 is SGHTA and CDR2 FQGNSA. CDR3 in amino acids: CASSYGTYEQYF. For the CDR3, the DNA is TGTGCCAGCAGTTACGGGACCTACGAGCAGTACTTC.

This chain connects TRBV5-6 to TRBJ2-1; the match to TRBD1 covers 7 bases. The CDR3 has 19 residues. V gave up 2 bases and J gave up 4 bases; unmatched junction bases: 18. Germline assignment: CDR1 SGHDT and CDR2 YYEEEE. The CDR3 DNA reads TGTGCCAGCAGCTTAGGGTATGGGACAGCGTCTCAAATTTACAATGAGCAGTTCTTC. The encoded protein is CASSLGYGTASQIYNEQFF.